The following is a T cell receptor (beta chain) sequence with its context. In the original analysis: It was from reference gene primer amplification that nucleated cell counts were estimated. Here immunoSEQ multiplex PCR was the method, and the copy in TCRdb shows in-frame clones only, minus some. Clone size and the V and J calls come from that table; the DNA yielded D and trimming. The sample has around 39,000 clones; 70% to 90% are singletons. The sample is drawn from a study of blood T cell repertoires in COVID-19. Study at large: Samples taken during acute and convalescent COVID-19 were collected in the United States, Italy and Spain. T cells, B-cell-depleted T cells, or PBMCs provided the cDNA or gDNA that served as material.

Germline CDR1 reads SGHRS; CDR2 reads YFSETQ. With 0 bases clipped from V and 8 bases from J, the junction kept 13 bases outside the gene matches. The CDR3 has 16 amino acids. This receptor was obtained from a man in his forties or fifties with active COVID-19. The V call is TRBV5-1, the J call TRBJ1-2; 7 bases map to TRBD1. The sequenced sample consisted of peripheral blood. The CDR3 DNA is TGCGCCAGCAGCTTGGCCGCTGACAGGGAGTTGGCCGGCTACACCTTC. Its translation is CASSLAADRELAGYTF.